A single sample gave rise to the 22 T cell receptor beta chains below, sequenced in a study of cytomegalovirus exposure and HLA in healthy donors. Amplification used 60 Vbeta primers and 13 Jbeta primers. Profiled with immunoSEQ multiplex PCR; TCRdb holds only in-frame clones, not every one. Counted here are under 250,000 clones, around 80% occurring once; the ten biggest clones make up about 1.7%. Material for sequencing was PBMCs. Receptors originate from a man aged 45 to 65 in good health and CMV-seronegative.

J is TRBJ1-2 and V is TRBV28, with 9 bases lining up with TRBD1. V lost 7 bases and J lost 1; bases outside the gene matches: 7. The V gene's germline CDR1 is MDHEN and CDR2 SYDVKM. The CDR3 spans 15 residues. In DNA form, the CDR3 reads TGTGCCAGCACCCGGACAGGGGCTAATAACTATGGCTACACCTTC. The encoded protein is CASTRTGANNYGYTF.

The chain's CDR3 is CASSSRTGGRGLAGTYEQYF. The DNA of the CDR3 is TGTGCCAGCAGTTCTAGGACAGGGGGCCGGGGACTAGCGGGGACCTACGAGCAGTACTTC. V gene TRBV28 combines with J gene TRBJ2-7; TRBD2 agrees at 13 bases. CDR1 is MDHEN and CDR2 is SYDVKM in the germline V gene. J lost 2 bases, V lost 4 bases, and 17 bases had no gene match. The CDR3 totals 20 residues.

The V and J genes are TRBV28 and TRBJ2-5; 10 bases fit TRBD2. Germline V gene sequence: CDR1 MDHEN, CDR2 SYDVKM. The CDR3 extends over 14 amino acids. The ends lost 5 bases at V and 5 bases at J; junction bases unmatched: 5. As DNA, the CDR3 is TGTGCCAGCAGTCTAGCGGGAGTCTGGGAGACCCAGTACTTC. Amino acids: CASSLAGVWETQYF.

There are a few counts of this clone. V gene TRBV30 combines with J gene TRBJ2-3; D perhaps matches TRBD2 (5 bases). The CDR3 is 12 amino acids. The germline V gene has CDR1 GTSNPN and CDR2 SVGIG (reference sequence). CDR3 DNA: TGTGCGACCGGGATCTCCACAGATACGCAGTATTTT. Its protein is CATGISTDTQYF.

V and J are TRBV18 and TRBJ2-7; 11 bases fit TRBD2. The CDR3 runs to 16 residues. With 2 bases clipped from V and 4 bases from J, the junction kept 7 bases outside the gene matches. The germline gives CDR1 KGHSH, CDR2 LQKENI. The CDR3 protein is CASSPGPRLAGYEQYF. CDR3 in DNA: TGTGCCAGCTCACCAGGTCCGAGACTAGCGGGATACGAGCAGTACTTC.

This clone was seen a few times. The J gene is TRBJ2-3, the V gene TRBV4-2; D is possibly TRBD2 (6 bases). Germline V gives CDR1 LGHNA, CDR2 YNFKEQ. Trimming removed 0 bases from V and 4 bases from J, with 8 bases in between. The length of the CDR3 is 14 residues. The DNA for the CDR3 is TGTGCCAGCAGCCAAGATGGAGGGGCAGATACGCAGTATTTT. Its translation: CASSQDGGADTQYF.

The count of this clone is one. The chain employs TRBV11-2 and TRBJ2-5; 7 bases are a match to TRBD2. The V segment lost 1 base and the J segment 4 bases; nucleotides outside the gene matches: 6. The CDR3 extends over 15 amino acids. Germline loops: CDR1 SGHAT, CDR2 FQNNGV. CDR3 loop: CASSLVVGGVETQYF. Here the CDR3 DNA reads TGTGCCAGCAGCTTAGTGGTGGGAGGGGTAGAGACCCAGTACTTC.

The J gene is TRBJ2-7, the V gene TRBV21-1; TRBD2, the D gene given by the table, was not confirmed from the DNA. TRBV21-1 constitutes a pseudogene. The CDR3 is 12 residues long. The CDR3 reads CASSKRGYEQYF. Here the CDR3 DNA reads TGTGCCAGCAGCAAACGGGGTTACGAGCAGTACTTC.

V is TRBV28 and J is TRBJ1-1, with a weak D call TRBD1 (5 bases). From germline, CDR1 is MDHEN and CDR2 SYDVKM. V lost 2 bases, J lost 7 bases, and 8 bases lay in between. The CDR3 has 12 residues. Written as DNA, the CDR3 is TGTGCCAGCAGTTTACCGGGGGGTGAAGCTTTCTTT. It codes for CASSLPGGEAFF.

Worth noting for this clone: The same CDR3 arises from other DNA sequences in this sample as well. V usage is TRBV27 and J usage is TRBJ1-1, with TRBD1 matching over 7 bases. The CDR3 runs to 13 residues. Germline values: CDR1 MNHEY, CDR2 SMNVEV (reference sequence). With 6 bases clipped from V and 5 bases from J, the junction kept 6 bases outside the gene matches. The CDR3 coding sequence is TGTGCCAGCAGCCTGACAGGGAGGACTGAAGCTTTCTTT. Its translation is CASSLTGRTEAFF.

In this sample, this clone turned up once. The gene calls are TRBV2 and TRBJ2-5, with D possibly being TRBD2 (6 bases). The V gene's germline CDR1 is SNHLY and CDR2 FYNNEI. There are 15 residues in the CDR3. Between the trimmed V and J ends, which lost 6 bases and 1 base, there was a span of 15 bases. The CDR3 coding sequence is TGTGCCAGCAGCGGAAGTAGCGGACTCCAAGAGACCCAGTACTTC. It is translated as CASSGSSGLQETQYF.

V and J are TRBV4-2 and TRBJ1-2; D may be TRBD1 (5 bases). V dropped 0 bases and J dropped 4 bases, with 12 bases sitting between them. Germline CDR1 LGHNA, CDR2 YNFKEQ. The length of the CDR3 is 15 residues. The CDR3 bases are TGTGCCAGCAGCCAAGAGCGGACATCAGTCTATGGCTACACCTTC. Translated: CASSQERTSVYGYTF.

The chain recombines TRBV10-2 with TRBJ1-1; 8 bases fit TRBD1. The V gene end was trimmed by 7 bases and the J gene end by 6 bases; junction bases not matched to a gene: 10. Germline CDR1 WSHSY, CDR2 SAAADI. The CDR3 contains 14 residues. Here the CDR3 reads CASIPLDRAPEAFF. Written as DNA, the CDR3 is TGCGCCAGCATTCCCCTGGACAGGGCCCCTGAAGCTTTCTTT.

The V and J genes are TRBV9 and TRBJ1-1; TRBD1 matches at 8 bases. The CDR3 is 15 amino acids. Trimming cost V 4 bases and J 0 bases; bases outside gene matches: 5. The V gene's germline CDR1 is SGDLS and CDR2 YYNGEE. For the CDR3, the DNA is TGTGCCAGCAGCTCGGGGACAGGCATGAACACTGAAGCTTTCTTT. Protein product: CASSSGTGMNTEAFF. The complete variable domain, with remaining parts taken from reference TRBV9 and TRBJ1-1, reads DSGVTQTPKHLITATGQRVTLRCSPRSGDLSVYWYQQSLDQGLQFLIQYYNGEERAKGNILERFSAQQFPDLHSELNLSSLELGDSALYFCASSSGTGMNTEAFFGQGTRLTVV.

The chain links TRBV5-4 to TRBJ2-7; TRBD1 might be the D (6 bases). Germline loops: CDR1 SGHNT, CDR2 YYREEE (reference sequence). Deletions cut 0 bases from V and 1 base from J, with 8 bases between. CDR3 size: 14 residues. CDR3 residues: CASSLDQGSYEQYF. The CDR3 DNA is TGTGCCAGCAGCTTGGATCAGGGGTCCTACGAGCAGTACTTC. Using reference TRBV5-4 and TRBJ2-7 for the parts outside the CDR3, the full variable domain is ETGVTQSPTHLIKTRGQQVTLRCSSQSGHNTVSWYQQALGQGPQFIFQYYREEENGRGNFPPRFSGLQFPNYSSELNVNALELDDSALYLCASSLDQGSYEQYFGPGTRLTVT.

This chain uses TRBV5-1 with TRBJ2-6; D unresolved. V was shortened by 0 bases and J by 2 bases, with 9 bases between the two germline ends. The CDR3 is made up of 16 amino acids. Germline CDR1 and CDR2: SGHRS and YFSETQ. CDR3 DNA: TGCGCCAGCAGCTTGGACGGAGCCCCTGGGGCCAACGTCCTGACTTTC. Protein product: CASSLDGAPGANVLTF.

CDR3 loop: CASSSGQGIYEQYF. CDR3 in DNA: TGTGCCAGCAGTTCCGGACAGGGAATATACGAGCAGTACTTC. The V and J genes are TRBV28 and TRBJ2-7; 8 nucleotides match TRBD1. Germline V gives CDR1 MDHEN, CDR2 SYDVKM. Losses at the gene ends were 4 bases for V and 4 bases for J; bases not matched to a gene: 6. The CDR3 length is 14 residues.

The rearrangement links TRBV6-1 to TRBJ2-1; D might be TRBD1 (5 bases). The CDR3 loop spans 17 amino acids. CDR1 and CDR2 from the germline V gene are MNHNS and SASEGT. V was trimmed by 2 bases and J by 5 bases, leaving 19 bases between them. The CDR3: CASSEYQGRVSNNEQFF. As DNA, the CDR3 is TGTGCCAGCAGTGAATACCAGGGAAGGGTTTCGAACAATGAGCAGTTCTTC.

V gene TRBV29-1 combines with J gene TRBJ2-1; D is undetermined. The ends were cut back, 2 bases at V and 1 base at J, with 9 bases in the middle. From germline, CDR1 is SQVTM and CDR2 ANQGSEA. The CDR3 contains 14 residues. CDR3: CSVEKSNSYNEQFF. The CDR3 coding sequence is TGCAGCGTTGAAAAGAGCAATTCCTACAATGAGCAGTTCTTC.

This chain uses TRBV6-5 with TRBJ2-5, with 8 nucleotides matching TRBD2. This CDR3 contains 15 residues. In germline, CDR1 is MNHEY, CDR2 SVGAGI. Trimming removed 7 bases from V and 2 bases from J; junction bases left unmatched: 9. The CDR3 is CASTAGSGRQETQYF. The CDR3, as DNA: TGTGCCAGCACCGCGGGAAGCGGGAGACAAGAGACCCAGTACTTC.

The rearrangement links TRBV18 to TRBJ1-4; TRBD1 aligns across 8 bases. Trimming at V came to 3 bases and at J to 4 bases, leaving 4 bases not matched to a gene. The CDR3 is 15 residues long. Germline CDR1 reads KGHSH; CDR2 reads LQKENI. The CDR3 is CASSPGQGLNEKLFF. For the CDR3, the DNA is TGTGCCAGCTCACCCGGACAGGGCCTTAATGAAAAACTGTTTTTT.

The chain employs TRBV29-1 and TRBJ1-5; tentatively, D is TRBD1 (6 bases). Trimming pared 7 bases from V and 6 bases from J, leaving 13 bases between. CDR3 size: 12 residues. Per germline, CDR1 SQVTM and CDR2 ANQGSEA. The CDR3 nucleotides are TGCAGCGGACAGGCTCCTCGTCAGCCCCAGCATTTT. This codes for CSGQAPRQPQHF.